This T cell receptor (beta chain) comes out of a study of T cell repertoires and Cas9 in healthy adults. Remarks on this clone: This sample also contains other DNA sequences that code for the same CDR3.

This table comes from immunoSEQ multiplex PCR, and its TCRdb copy is limited to in-frame clones, with some not included. This table holds about 22,000 clones, approximately 90% found once. The CDR3 totals 10 residues. Germline assignment: CDR1 DFQATT and CDR2 SNEGSKA (reference sequence). Trimming cost V 1 base and J 5 bases, with 1 base left between them. Material for sequencing was CD4+ effector T cells (CD127+, CD25-, CD137-, CD154-) from PBMCs; culture status not recorded. This rearrangement joins TRBV20-1 to TRBJ2-3, with D hard to call. This sequence was found in a human donor in good health. This chain's CDR3 is CSARGDTQYF. CDR3 nucleotides: TGCAGTGCTAGAGGAGATACGCAGTATTTT.